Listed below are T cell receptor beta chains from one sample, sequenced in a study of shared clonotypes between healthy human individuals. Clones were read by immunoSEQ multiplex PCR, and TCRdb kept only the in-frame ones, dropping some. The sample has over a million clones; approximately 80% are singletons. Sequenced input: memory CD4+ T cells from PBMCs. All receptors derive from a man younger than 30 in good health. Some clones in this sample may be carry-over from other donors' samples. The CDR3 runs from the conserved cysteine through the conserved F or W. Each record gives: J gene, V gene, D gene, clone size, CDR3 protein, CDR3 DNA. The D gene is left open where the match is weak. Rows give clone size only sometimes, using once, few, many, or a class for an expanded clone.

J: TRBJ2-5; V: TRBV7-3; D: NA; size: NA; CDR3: CASSFPLWKDETQYF; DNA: TGTGCCAGCAGCTTCCCCCTATGGAAGGATGAGACCCAGTACTTC
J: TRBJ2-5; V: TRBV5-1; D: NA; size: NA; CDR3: CASSWGTGALETQYF; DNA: TGCGCCAGCAGCTGGGGGACCGGAGCCCTAGAGACCCAGTACTTC
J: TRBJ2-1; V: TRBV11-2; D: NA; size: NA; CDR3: CASSLSSAQSEQFF; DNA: TGTGCCAGCAGCTTATCTAGCGCCCAGTCTGAGCAGTTCTTC
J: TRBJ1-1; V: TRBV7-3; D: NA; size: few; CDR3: CASSLTSGSHTEAFF; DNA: TGTGCCAGCAGCTTAACGTCCGGTAGTCACACTGAAGCTTTCTTT
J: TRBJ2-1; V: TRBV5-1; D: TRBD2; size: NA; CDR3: CASSPGGDGSYNEQFF; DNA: TGCGCCAGCAGCCCTGGGGGGGACGGCTCCTACAATGAGCAGTTCTTC
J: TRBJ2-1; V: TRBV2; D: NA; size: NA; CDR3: CASSTGLTPSYNEQFF; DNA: TGTGCCAGCAGTACCGGACTAACCCCGTCCTACAATGAGCAGTTCTTC
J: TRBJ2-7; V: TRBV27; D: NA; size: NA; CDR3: CASIGNKKLEQYF; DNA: TGTGCCAGCATAGGAAACAAGAAACTCGAGCAGTACTTC
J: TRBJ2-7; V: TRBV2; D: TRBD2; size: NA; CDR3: CASSLLAGSYDGQYF; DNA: TGTGCCAGCAGTCTACTAGCGGGAAGCTACGATGGGCAGTACTTC
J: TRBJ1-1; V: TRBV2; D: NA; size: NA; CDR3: CASSEVGTTEAFF; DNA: TGTGCCAGCAGTGAGGTGGGTACGACTGAAGCTTTCTTT
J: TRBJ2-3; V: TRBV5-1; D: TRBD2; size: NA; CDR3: CASSNLAGVSTDTQYF; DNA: TGCGCCAGCAGCAACCTAGCGGGAGTAAGCACAGATACGCAGTATTTT
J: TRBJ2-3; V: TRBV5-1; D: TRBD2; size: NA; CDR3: CASRFLAGGPGDTQYF; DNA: TGCGCCAGCAGGTTTCTAGCGGGAGGGCCGGGAGATACGCAGTATTTT
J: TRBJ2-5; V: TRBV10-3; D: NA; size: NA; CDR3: CAISELFAAGETQYF; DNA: TGTGCCATCAGTGAATTGTTTGCAGCCGGGGAGACCCAGTACTTC
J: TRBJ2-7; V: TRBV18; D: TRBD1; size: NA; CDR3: CASSPTTGVGYEQYF; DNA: TGTGCCAGCTCACCCACGACAGGGGTTGGCTACGAGCAGTACTTC
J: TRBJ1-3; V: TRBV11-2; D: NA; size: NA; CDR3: CASSSDRGNTIYF; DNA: TGTGCCAGCAGCTCCGACAGGGGAAACACCATATATTTT
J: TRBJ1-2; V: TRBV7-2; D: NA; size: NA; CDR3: CASSSGANYGYTF; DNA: TGTGCCAGCAGCTCCGGGGCAAACTATGGCTACACCTTC
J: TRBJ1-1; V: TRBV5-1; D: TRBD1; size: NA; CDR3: CASNTGTGRTEAFF; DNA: TGCGCCAGCAACACCGGGACAGGGAGGACTGAAGCTTTCTTT
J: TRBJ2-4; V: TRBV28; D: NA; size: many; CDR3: CASSFSDGIQYF; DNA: TGTGCCAGCAGTTTCTCAGATGGCATTCAGTACTTC
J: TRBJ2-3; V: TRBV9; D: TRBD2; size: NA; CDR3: CASAAGGIRTDTQYF; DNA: TGTGCCAGCGCGGCGGGAGGAATACGCACAGATACGCAGTATTTT
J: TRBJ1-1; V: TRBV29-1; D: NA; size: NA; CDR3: CSVERNTEAFF; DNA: TGCAGCGTTGAGAGGAACACTGAAGCTTTCTTT
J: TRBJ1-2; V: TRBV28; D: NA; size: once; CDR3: CASSLGPAPRGYTF; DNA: TGTGCCAGCAGCTTGGGACCTGCGCCGCGGGGCTACACCTTC
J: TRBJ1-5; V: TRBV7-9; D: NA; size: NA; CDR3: CASSWDTEGPQHF; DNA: TGTGCCAGCAGTTGGGACACGGAGGGGCCCCAGCATTTT
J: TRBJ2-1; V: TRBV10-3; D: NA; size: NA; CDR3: CAISEGIPYYNEQFF; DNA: TGTGCCATCAGTGAGGGGATCCCCTACTACAATGAGCAGTTCTTC
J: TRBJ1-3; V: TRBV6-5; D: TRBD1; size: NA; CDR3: CASRDRMFGNTIYF; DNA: TGTGCCAGCAGGGACAGGATGTTCGGAAACACCATATATTTT
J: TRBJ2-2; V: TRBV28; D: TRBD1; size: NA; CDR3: CASRETGTGGPGELFF; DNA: TGTGCCAGCAGAGAGACCGGGACAGGAGGTCCCGGGGAGCTGTTTTTT
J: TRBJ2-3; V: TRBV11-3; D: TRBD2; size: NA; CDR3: CASSNPRLAVARDTQYF; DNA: TGTGCCAGCAGCAACCCACGACTAGCGGTTGCTAGGGATACGCAGTATTTT
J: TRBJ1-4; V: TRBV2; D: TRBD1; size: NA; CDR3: CASKTGTGGEKLFF; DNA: TGTGCCAGCAAAACCGGGACAGGCGGAGAAAAACTGTTTTTT
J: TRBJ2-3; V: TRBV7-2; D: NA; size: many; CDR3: CASSHRTTSTDTQYF; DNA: TGTGCCAGCAGCCACCGGACTACCAGCACAGATACGCAGTATTTT
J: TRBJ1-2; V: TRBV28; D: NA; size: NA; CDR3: CASSNREGYGYTF; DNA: TGTGCCAGCAGCAACAGGGAGGGCTATGGCTACACCTTC
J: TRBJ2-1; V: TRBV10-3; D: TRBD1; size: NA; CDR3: CAVRQGGNPYNEQFF; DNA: TGTGCCGTCCGACAGGGGGGTAATCCCTACAATGAGCAGTTCTTC
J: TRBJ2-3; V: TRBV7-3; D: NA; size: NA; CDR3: CASSLSGADTQYF; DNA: TGTGCCAGCAGCCTTAGCGGCGCAGATACGCAGTATTTT
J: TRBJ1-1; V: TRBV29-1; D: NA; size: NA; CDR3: CSVNSPGDTEAFF; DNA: TGCAGCGTTAATTCTCCAGGAGACACTGAAGCTTTCTTT
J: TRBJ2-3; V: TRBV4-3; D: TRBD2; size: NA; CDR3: CASSRTGGLAGGRSTDTQYF; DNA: TGCGCCAGCAGCCGAACCGGGGGACTAGCGGGAGGGCGTAGCACAGATACGCAGTATTTT
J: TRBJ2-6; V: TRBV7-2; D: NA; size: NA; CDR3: CASGGRIAGANVLTF; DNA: TGTGCCAGCGGGGGTCGAATCGCTGGGGCCAACGTCCTGACTTTC
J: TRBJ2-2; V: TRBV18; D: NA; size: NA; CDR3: CASSPRQAANTGELFF; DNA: TGTGCCAGCTCCCCCCGACAGGCCGCGAACACCGGGGAGCTGTTTTTT
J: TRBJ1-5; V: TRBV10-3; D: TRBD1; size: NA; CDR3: CAISESVGTGVQPQHF; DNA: TGTGCCATCAGTGAGTCTGTAGGGACAGGGGTTCAGCCCCAGCATTTT
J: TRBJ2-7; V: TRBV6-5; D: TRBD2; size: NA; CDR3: CASSPTSGRRWEQYF; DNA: TGTGCCAGCAGTCCGACTAGCGGGCGAAGATGGGAGCAGTACTTC
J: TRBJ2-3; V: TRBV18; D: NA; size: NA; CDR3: CASSPRRRDTQYF; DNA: TGTGCCAGCTCACCACGGCGTCGAGATACGCAGTATTTT
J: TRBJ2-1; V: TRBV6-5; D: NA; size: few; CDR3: CASSYSGLENYNEQFF; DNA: TGTGCCAGCAGTTACTCGGGGCTAGAGAACTACAATGAGCAGTTCTTC
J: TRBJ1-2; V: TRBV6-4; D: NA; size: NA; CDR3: CASSADSSSYGYTF; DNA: TGTGCCAGCAGCGCGGACAGCTCCTCCTATGGCTACACCTTC
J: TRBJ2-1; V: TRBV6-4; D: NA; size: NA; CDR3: CASSEQNPGNEQFF; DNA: TGTGCCAGCAGCGAACAAAACCCAGGAAATGAGCAGTTCTTC
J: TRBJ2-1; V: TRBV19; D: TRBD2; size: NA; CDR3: CASDGSGRSSYNEQFF; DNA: TGTGCCAGTGATGGGAGCGGGAGAAGCTCCTACAATGAGCAGTTCTTC
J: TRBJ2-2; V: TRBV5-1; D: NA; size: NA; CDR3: CASSSASNRARTGELFF; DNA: TGCGCCAGCAGCTCCGCGTCGAACAGGGCAAGAACCGGGGAGCTGTTTTTT
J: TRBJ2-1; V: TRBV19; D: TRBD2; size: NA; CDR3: CASSNRDGGWNEQFF; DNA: TGTGCCAGTAGTAACCGGGACGGGGGGTGGAATGAGCAGTTCTTC
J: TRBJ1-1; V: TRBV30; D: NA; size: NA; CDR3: CAWGRGLNTEAFF; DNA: TGTGCCTGGGGTCGGGGATTGAACACTGAAGCTTTCTTT
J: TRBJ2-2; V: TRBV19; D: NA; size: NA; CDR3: CASSPLGAGYTGELFF; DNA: TGTGCCAGTAGTCCCTTGGGGGCGGGGTACACCGGGGAGCTGTTTTTT
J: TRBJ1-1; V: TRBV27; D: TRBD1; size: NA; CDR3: CASSQQGSAFF; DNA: TGTGCCAGCAGTCAACAGGGGTCTGCTTTCTTT
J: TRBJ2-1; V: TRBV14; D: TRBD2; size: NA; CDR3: CASSSIAGGAREQFF; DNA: TGTGCCAGCAGCTCTATAGCGGGAGGGGCCCGGGAGCAGTTCTTC
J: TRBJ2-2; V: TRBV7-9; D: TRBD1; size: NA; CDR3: CASSLRPDGQGGNTGELFF; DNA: TGTGCCAGCAGCTTAAGACCCGACGGACAGGGCGGCAACACCGGAGAGCTGTTTTTT
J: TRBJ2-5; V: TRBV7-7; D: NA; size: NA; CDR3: CASSLDAGETQYF; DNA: TGTGCCAGCAGCTTAGACGCGGGCGAGACCCAGTACTTC
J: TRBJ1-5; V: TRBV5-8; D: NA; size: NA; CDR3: CASSLGTALNQPQHF; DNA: TGTGCCAGCAGCTTGGGGACAGCCTTAAATCAGCCCCAGCATTTT
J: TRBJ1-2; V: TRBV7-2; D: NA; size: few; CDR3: CASSLGVSGDGYTF; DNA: TGTGCCAGCAGCTTAGGGGTGTCGGGGGACGGCTACACCTTC
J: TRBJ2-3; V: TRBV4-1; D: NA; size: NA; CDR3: CASSYNSLGFADTQYF; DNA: TGCGCCAGCAGCTATAACTCGTTGGGTTTTGCAGATACGCAGTATTTT
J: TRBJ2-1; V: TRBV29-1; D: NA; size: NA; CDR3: CSAGRGDEQFF; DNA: TGCAGCGCCGGCCGGGGAGATGAGCAGTTCTTC